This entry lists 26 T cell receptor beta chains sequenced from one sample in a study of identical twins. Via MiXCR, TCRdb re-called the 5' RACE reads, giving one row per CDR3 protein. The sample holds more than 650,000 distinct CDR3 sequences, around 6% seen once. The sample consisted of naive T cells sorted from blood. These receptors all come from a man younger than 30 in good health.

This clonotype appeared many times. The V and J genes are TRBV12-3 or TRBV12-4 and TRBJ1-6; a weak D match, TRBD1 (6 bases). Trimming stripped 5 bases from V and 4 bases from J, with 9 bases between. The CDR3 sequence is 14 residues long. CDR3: CASSGGQYNSPLHF. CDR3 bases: TGTGCCAGCAGTGGGGGACAATATAATTCACCCCTCCACTTT.

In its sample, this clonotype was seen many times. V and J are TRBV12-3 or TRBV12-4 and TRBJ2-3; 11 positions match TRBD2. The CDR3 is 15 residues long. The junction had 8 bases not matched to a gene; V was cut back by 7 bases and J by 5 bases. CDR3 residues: CASTVTSGTQDTQYF. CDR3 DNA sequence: TGTGCCAGCACCGTGACTAGCGGGACGCAAGATACGCAGTATTTT.

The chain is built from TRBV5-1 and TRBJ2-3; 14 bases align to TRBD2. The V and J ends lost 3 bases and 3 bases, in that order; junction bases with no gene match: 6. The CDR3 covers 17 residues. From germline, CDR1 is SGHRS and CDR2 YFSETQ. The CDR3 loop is CASSSGLAGGETDTQYF. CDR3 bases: TGCGCCAGCAGCTCAGGACTAGCGGGAGGAGAAACAGATACGCAGTATTTT.

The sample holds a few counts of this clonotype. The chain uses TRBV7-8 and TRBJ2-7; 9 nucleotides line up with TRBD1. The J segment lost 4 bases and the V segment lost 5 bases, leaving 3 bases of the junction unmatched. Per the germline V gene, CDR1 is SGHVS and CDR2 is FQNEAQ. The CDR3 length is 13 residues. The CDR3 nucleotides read TGTGCCAGCAGCACACAGGGGGCTTACGAGCAGTACTTC. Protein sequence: CASSTQGAYEQYF.

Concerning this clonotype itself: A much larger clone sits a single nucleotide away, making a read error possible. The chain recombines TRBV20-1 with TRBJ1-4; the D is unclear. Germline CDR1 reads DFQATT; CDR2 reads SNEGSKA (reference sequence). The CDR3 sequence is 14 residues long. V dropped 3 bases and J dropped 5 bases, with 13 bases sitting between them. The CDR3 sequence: CSARTLGLNEKLFF. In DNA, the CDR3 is TGCAGTGCTAGGACCCTCGGGCTCAATGAAAAACTGTTTTTT.

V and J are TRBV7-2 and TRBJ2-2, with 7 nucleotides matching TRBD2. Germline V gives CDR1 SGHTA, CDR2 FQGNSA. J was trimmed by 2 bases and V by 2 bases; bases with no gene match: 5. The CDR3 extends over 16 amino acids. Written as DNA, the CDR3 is TGTGCCAGCAGCTTAATGGGCGGGAGAAACACCGGGGAGCTGTTTTTT. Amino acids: CASSLMGGRNTGELFF.

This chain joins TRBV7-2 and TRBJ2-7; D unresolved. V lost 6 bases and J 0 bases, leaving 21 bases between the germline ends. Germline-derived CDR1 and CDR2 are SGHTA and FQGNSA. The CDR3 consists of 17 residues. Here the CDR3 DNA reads TGTGCCAGCAGGCTCCTATCTGATCCATCTCTCTCCTACGAGCAGTACTTC. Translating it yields CASRLLSDPSLSYEQYF.

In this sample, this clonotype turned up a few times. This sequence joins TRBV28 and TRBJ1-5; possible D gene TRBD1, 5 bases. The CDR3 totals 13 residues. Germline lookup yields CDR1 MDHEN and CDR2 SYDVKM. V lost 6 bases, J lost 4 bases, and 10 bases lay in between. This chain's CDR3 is CASRTGGNQPQHF. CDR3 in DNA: TGTGCCAGCAGAACCGGGGGGAATCAGCCCCAGCATTTT. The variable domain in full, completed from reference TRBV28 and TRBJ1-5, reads DVKVTQSSRYLVKRTGEKVFLECVQDMDHENMFWYRQDPGLGLRLIYFSYDVKMKEKGDIPEGYSVSREKKERFSLILESASTNQTSMYLCASRTGGNQPQHFGDGTRLSIL.

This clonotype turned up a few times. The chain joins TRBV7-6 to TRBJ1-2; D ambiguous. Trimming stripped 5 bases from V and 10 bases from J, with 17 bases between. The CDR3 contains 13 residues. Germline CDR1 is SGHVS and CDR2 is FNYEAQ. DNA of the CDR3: TGTGCCAGCAGCCCATCCGACCGGACCAACTACACCTTC. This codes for CASSPSDRTNYTF. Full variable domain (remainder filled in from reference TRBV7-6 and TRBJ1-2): GAGVSQSPRYKVTKRGQDVALRCDPISGHVSLYWYRQALGQGPEFLTYFNYEAQQDKSGLPNDRFSAERPEGSISTLTIQRTEQRDSAMYRCASSPSDRTNYTFGSGTRLTVV.

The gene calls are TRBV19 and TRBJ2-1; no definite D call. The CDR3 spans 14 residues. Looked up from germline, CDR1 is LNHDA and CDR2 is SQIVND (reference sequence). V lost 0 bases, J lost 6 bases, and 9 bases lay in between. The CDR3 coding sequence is TGTGCCAGTAGTATAGATTGGGGAAGCAATGAGCAGTTCTTC. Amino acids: CASSIDWGSNEQFF. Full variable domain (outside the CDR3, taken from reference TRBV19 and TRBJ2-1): DGGITQSPKYLFRKEGQNVTLSCEQNLNHDAMYWYRQDPGQGLRLIYYSQIVNDFQKGDIAEGYSVSREKKESFPLTVTSAQKNPTAFYLCASSIDWGSNEQFFGPGTRLTVL.

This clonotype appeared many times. The CDR3 coding sequence is TGTGCCAGCAGCCGCGCGGGAGGAAACACCATATATTTT. Translating gives CASSRAGGNTIYF. V gene TRBV11-2 combines with J gene TRBJ1-3, with unresolved D. V was pared by 5 bases and J by 4 bases, with 9 bases between. The germline V gene has CDR1 SGHAT and CDR2 FQNNGV. This CDR3 has 13 residues.

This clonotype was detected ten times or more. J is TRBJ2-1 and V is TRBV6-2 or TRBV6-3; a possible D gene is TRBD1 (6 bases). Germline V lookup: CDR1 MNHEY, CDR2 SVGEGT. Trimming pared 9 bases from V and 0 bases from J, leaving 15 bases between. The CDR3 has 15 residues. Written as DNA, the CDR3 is TGTGCCAGTGGCAGGGGTGGTTCCTCCTACAATGAGCAGTTCTTC. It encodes CASGRGGSSYNEQFF.

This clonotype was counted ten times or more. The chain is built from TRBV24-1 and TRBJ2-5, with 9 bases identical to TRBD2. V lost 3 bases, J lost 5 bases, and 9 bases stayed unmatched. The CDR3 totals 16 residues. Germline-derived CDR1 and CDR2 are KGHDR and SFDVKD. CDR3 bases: TGTGCCACCAGTGATAATTCGGCTAGCGGGACGGAGACCCAGTACTTC. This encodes CATSDNSASGTETQYF.

CDR3 in DNA: TGTGCCAGCAGTTACTCAACAAGCGGTTCCTACGAGCAGTACTTC. This gives the protein CASSYSTSGSYEQYF. The J gene is TRBJ2-7, the V gene TRBV6-5, with D possibly TRBD2 on 5 matching bases. The CDR3 is 15 residues long. Germline V gene sequence: CDR1 MNHEY, CDR2 SVGAGI. V was cut by 0 bases and J by 1 base, with 10 bases left in between.

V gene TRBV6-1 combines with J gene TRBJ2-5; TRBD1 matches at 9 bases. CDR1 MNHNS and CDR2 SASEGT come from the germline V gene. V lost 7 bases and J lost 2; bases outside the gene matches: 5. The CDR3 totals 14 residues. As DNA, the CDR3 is TGTGCCAGCACTACACAGGGGGCACAAGAGACCCAGTACTTC. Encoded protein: CASTTQGAQETQYF.

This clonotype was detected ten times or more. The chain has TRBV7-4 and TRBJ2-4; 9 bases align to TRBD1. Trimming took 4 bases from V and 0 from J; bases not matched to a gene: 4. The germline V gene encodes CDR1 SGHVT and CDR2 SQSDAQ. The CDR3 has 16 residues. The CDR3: CASSCGTGKAKNIQYF. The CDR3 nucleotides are TGTGCCAGCAGCTGCGGGACAGGGAAAGCCAAAAACATTCAGTACTTC.

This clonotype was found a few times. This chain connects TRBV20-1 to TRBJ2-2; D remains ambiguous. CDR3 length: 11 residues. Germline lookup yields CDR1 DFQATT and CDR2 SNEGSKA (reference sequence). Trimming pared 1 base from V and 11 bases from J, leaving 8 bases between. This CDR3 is CSARASQELFF. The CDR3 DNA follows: TGCAGTGCTAGAGCCAGCCAAGAGCTGTTTTTT.

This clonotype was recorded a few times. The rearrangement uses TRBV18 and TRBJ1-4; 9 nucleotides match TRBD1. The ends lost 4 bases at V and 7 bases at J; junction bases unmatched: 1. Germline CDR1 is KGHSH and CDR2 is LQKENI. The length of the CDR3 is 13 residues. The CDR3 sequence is CASSRDRVEKLFF. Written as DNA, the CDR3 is TGTGCCAGCTCACGGGACAGGGTTGAAAAACTGTTTTTT.

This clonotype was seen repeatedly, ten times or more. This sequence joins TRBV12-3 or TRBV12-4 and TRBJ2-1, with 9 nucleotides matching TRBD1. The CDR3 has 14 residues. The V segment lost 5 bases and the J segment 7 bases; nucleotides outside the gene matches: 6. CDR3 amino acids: CASSMGQGKNEQFF. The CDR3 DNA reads TGTGCCAGCAGTATGGGACAGGGAAAGAATGAGCAGTTCTTC.

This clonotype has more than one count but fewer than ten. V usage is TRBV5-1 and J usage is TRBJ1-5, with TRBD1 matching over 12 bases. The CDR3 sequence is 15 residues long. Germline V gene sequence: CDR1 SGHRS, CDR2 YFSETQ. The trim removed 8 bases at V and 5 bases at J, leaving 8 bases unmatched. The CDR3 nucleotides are TGCGCCAGTGACCGGGACAGGGGGCTTTATCAGCCCCAGCATTTT. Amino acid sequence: CASDRDRGLYQPQHF. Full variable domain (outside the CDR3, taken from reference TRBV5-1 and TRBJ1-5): KAGVTQTPRYLIKTRGQQVTLSCSPISGHRSVSWYQQTPGQGLQFLFEYFSETQRNKGNFPGRFSGRQFSNSRSEMNVSTLELGDSALYLCASDRDRGLYQPQHFGDGTRLSIL.

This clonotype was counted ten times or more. The CDR3 DNA follows: TGCAGCGTTGGAATCCGGGACAGGGGGTTCGCGGAGACCCAGTACTTC. As protein: CSVGIRDRGFAETQYF. The rearrangement joins TRBV29-1 to TRBJ2-5, with 11 bases fitting TRBD1. The CDR3 runs to 16 residues. With V trimmed by 4 bases and J by 5 bases, 12 bases remained unmatched. Germline V gives CDR1 SQVTM, CDR2 ANQGSEA. The full variable domain, completed using reference TRBV29-1 and TRBJ2-5, is SAVISQKPSRDICQRGTSLTIQCQVDSQVTMMFWYRQQPGQSLTLIATANQGSEATYESGFVIDKFPISRPNLTFSTLTVSNMSPEDSSIYLCSVGIRDRGFAETQYFGPGTRLLVL.

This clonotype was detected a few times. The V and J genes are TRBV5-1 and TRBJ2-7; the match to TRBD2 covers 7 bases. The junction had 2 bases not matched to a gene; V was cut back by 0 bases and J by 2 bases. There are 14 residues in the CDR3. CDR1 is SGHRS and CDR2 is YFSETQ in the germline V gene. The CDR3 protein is CASSLVGGTYEQYF. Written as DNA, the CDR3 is TGCGCCAGCAGCTTGGTGGGGGGGACCTACGAGCAGTACTTC.

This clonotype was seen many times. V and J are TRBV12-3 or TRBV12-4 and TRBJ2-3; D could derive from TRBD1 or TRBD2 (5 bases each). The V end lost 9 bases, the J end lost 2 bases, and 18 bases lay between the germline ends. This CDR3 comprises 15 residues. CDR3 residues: CASGRGRTYTDTQYF. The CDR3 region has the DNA TGTGCCAGTGGACGGGGCAGGACGTACACAGATACGCAGTATTTT.

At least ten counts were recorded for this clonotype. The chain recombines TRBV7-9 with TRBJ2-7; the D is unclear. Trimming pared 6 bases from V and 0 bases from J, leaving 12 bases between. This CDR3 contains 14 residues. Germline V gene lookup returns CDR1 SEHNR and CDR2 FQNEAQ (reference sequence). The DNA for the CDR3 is TGTGCCAGCAGTCCAAGAACGGGCTCCTACGAGCAGTACTTC. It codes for CASSPRTGSYEQYF.

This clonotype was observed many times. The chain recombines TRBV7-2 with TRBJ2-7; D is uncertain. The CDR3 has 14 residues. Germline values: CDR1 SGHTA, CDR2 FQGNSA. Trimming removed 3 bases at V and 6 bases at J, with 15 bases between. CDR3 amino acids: CASSFDPGSREQYF. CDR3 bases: TGTGCCAGCAGCTTCGACCCTGGGTCTCGCGAGCAGTACTTC.

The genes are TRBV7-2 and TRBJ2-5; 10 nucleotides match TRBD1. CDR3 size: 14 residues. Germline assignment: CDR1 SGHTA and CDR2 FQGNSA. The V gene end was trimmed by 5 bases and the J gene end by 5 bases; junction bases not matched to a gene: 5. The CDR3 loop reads CASSPTGGAETQYF. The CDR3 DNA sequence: TGTGCCAGCAGCCCGACAGGGGGCGCTGAGACCCAGTACTTC.